These 23 T cell receptor beta chains came from one sample sequenced in a study of a mutant IDH1 vaccine in newly diagnosed glioma (dated by TCRdb to about 2021). Antigens for these TCRs are unknown. The library was obtained by the immunoSEQ multiplex PCR assay. TCRdb re-hosts the immuneACCESS table, in-frame sequences only. Its copies lack some clones; in the studies checked, an unresolved V gene accounts for under half of them, and the cause for the rest is not known. Counted in this sample were over 25,000 clones; 60% to 85% of them appeared once. The ten most abundant clones make up almost 9.5% of the sample. Explained via the paper, the time point label denotes: week 35, safety follow-up. A 20-mer mutant IDH1 peptide at 300 micrograms in Montanide made up each vaccine dose, which was injected subcutaneously together with topical imiquimod. Here the sequenced sample was PBMCs, taken from a glioma patient whose treatment included an IDH1 peptide vaccine. The receptors derive from a woman between 25 and 40 years old with glioma. Some clones in this sample may be carry-over from other donors' samples.

This clone was counted between two and nine times. The V and J genes are TRBV30 and TRBJ1-4; TRBD1 matches at 8 bases. Germline CDR1 and CDR2: GTSNPN and SVGIG (reference sequence). V gave up 4 bases and J gave up 8 bases; unmatched junction bases: 9. The CDR3 consists of 14 residues. The CDR3 reads CAWTLDRVNEKLFF. In nucleotides, the CDR3 is TGTGCCTGGACCTTGGACAGGGTGAACGAAAAACTGTTTTTT.

This clone was counted a single time. The CDR3 bases are TGTGCCAGCAGCCAAGCGCTAACCAGGGTGGGGGAGACCCAGTACTTC. This encodes CASSQALTRVGETQYF. This chain links TRBV4-2 with TRBJ2-5, with D maybe TRBD1 (5 bases). CDR1 and CDR2 from the germline V gene are LGHNA and YNFKEQ. V was trimmed by 1 base and J by 5 bases, leaving 17 bases between them. The length of the CDR3 is 16 residues.

This chain uses TRBV2 with TRBJ2-1; the D gene is possibly TRBD1 (6 bases). CDR1 and CDR2 (germline): SNHLY, FYNNEI. This CDR3 comprises 17 residues. Trimming removed 6 bases from V and 6 bases from J, with 24 bases in between. CDR3 sequence: CASRSSPGQKFSNEQFF. For the CDR3, the DNA is TGTGCCAGCAGATCGAGCCCGGGACAAAAGTTTAGCAATGAGCAGTTCTTC. Drawing the rest from reference TRBV2 and TRBJ2-1, the complete variable domain is EPEVTQTPSHQVTQMGQEVILRCVPISNHLYFYWYRQILGQKVEFLVSFYNNEISEKSEIFDDQFSVERPDGSNFTLKIRSTKLEDSAMYFCASRSSPGQKFSNEQFFGPGTRLTVL.

This clone was seen more than once but under ten times. CDR3 nucleotide sequence: TGTGCCAGCAGCCTCGGGACTAGCGGGACGACCGGGGAGCTGTTTTTT. It yields the protein CASSLGTSGTTGELFF. The chain is built from TRBV5-6 and TRBJ2-2; the match to TRBD2 covers 13 bases. The CDR3 covers 16 residues. Germline V lookup: CDR1 SGHDT, CDR2 YYEEEE. Losses at the gene ends were 4 bases for V and 5 bases for J; bases not matched to a gene: 5.

This chain connects TRBV6-7 to TRBJ1-5; D call uncertain. TRBV6-7 qualifies as an ORF whose function is uncertain. With 2 bases removed from V and 0 bases from J, the gap between germline ends came to 11 bases. The CDR3 consists of 16 residues. The CDR3 region is CASSYPRRYSNQPQHF. The CDR3 DNA is TGTGCCAGCAGTTACCCCCGACGGTATAGCAATCAGCCCCAGCATTTT.

The rearrangement uses TRBV5-4 and TRBJ2-3; D unresolved. This CDR3 is built from 16 residues. V lost 1 base, J lost 0 bases, and 12 bases lay in between. CDR1 is SGHNT and CDR2 is YYREEE in the germline V gene (reference sequence). The CDR3 here is CASSLYQETSTDTQYF. CDR3 DNA: TGTGCCAGCAGCTTGTATCAGGAGACGAGCACAGATACGCAGTATTTT. The whole variable domain, remainder taken from reference TRBV5-4 and TRBJ2-3, is ETGVTQSPTHLIKTRGQQVTLRCSSQSGHNTVSWYQQALGQGPQFIFQYYREEENGRGNFPPRFSGLQFPNYSSELNVNALELDDSALYLCASSLYQETSTDTQYFGPGTRLTVL.

The chain couples TRBV7-3 to TRBJ2-1; 8 bases agree with TRBD2. Germline V gene data show CDR1 as SGHTA and CDR2 as FQGTGA. There are 16 residues in the CDR3. Trimming removed 5 bases from V and 0 bases from J; junction bases left unmatched: 6. CDR3 nucleotides: TGTGCCAGCAGCCAAACTAGCGGCCGCTCCTACAATGAGCAGTTCTTC. Translated, it gives CASSQTSGRSYNEQFF. The whole variable domain, remainder taken from reference TRBV7-3 and TRBJ2-1, is GAGVSQTPSNKVTEKGKYVELRCDPISGHTALYWYRQSLGQGPEFLIYFQGTGAADDSGLPNDRFFAVRPEGSVSTLKIQRTERGDSAVYLCASSQTSGRSYNEQFFGPGTRLTVL.

In its sample, this clone was seen a few times. This sequence joins TRBV5-1 and TRBJ2-3; D unresolved. Between the trimmed V and J ends, which lost 4 bases and 8 bases, there was a span of 17 bases. This CDR3 comprises 14 residues. Germline V gene sequence: CDR1 SGHRS, CDR2 YFSETQ. The chain's CDR3 is CASSQTTDPVTQYF. CDR3 nucleotide sequence: TGCGCCAGCAGCCAAACCACCGATCCCGTTACGCAGTATTTT.

V and J are TRBV2 and TRBJ2-7, with no clear D. From germline, CDR1 is SNHLY and CDR2 FYNNEI. V dropped 0 bases and J dropped 2 bases, with 8 bases sitting between them. The CDR3 runs 14 residues. CDR3 sequence reads: CASSEAHGTYEQYF. In DNA, the CDR3 is TGTGCCAGCAGTGAAGCGCACGGAACCTACGAGCAGTACTTC.

This clone appeared once. The chain links TRBV29-1 to TRBJ2-1, with D maybe TRBD2 (7 bases). Per the germline V gene, CDR1 is SQVTM and CDR2 is ANQGSEA. V lost 2 bases and J lost 0, with 17 bases in between. The CDR3 totals 17 residues. For the CDR3, the DNA is TGCAGCGTTGAACGGGGGGCTCTAAGTGGCTCCTACAATGAGCAGTTCTTC. Translation gives CSVERGALSGSYNEQFF.

This clone was picked up a small number of times. The genes are TRBV19 and TRBJ2-1, with D hard to call. The CDR3 loop spans 14 amino acids. V lost 2 bases to trimming and J lost 7 bases, with 12 bases between them. Germline V gene sequence: CDR1 LNHDA, CDR2 SQIVND (reference sequence). CDR3 bases: TGTGCCAGTAGTATATCCCCAGGTGGGAATGAGCAGTTCTTC. Translating gives CASSISPGGNEQFF.

The chain carries TRBV9 and TRBJ2-2; the D call may be TRBD1 or TRBD2 (5 bases each). Trimming cost V 4 bases and J 9 bases, with 16 bases left between them. The length of the CDR3 is 14 residues. In germline, CDR1 is SGDLS, CDR2 YYNGEE. The CDR3 is CASSPTRGVRELFF. As DNA, the CDR3 is TGTGCCAGCAGCCCCACGAGGGGTGTGCGGGAGCTGTTTTTT.

The rearrangement links TRBV6-5 to TRBJ2-2; 9 positions match TRBD2. This CDR3 spans 15 amino acids. Germline lookup yields CDR1 MNHEY and CDR2 SVGAGI. V lost 2 bases and J lost 7; bases outside the gene matches: 5. DNA for the CDR3: TGTGCCAGCAGTTACGCGGGAGGGCCTAACGGGGAGCTGTTTTTT. It specifies CASSYAGGPNGELFF.

This clone was recorded only once. V is TRBV6-6 and J is TRBJ2-4; weak D call: TRBD1 (5 bases). This CDR3 has 15 residues. Per the germline V gene, CDR1 is MNHNY and CDR2 is SVGAGI (reference sequence). Trimming took 5 bases from V and 5 from J, leaving 16 bases between them. Here the CDR3 reads CASSPARVSQNIQYF. The CDR3 nucleotides are TGTGCCAGCAGTCCCGCCAGGGTGTCGCAAAACATTCAGTACTTC.

The J gene is TRBJ2-1, the V gene TRBV27, with D unclear. Between the trimmed V and J ends, which lost 3 bases and 10 bases, there was a span of 7 bases. In germline, CDR1 is MNHEY, CDR2 SMNVEV (reference sequence). The CDR3 length is 11 residues. The CDR3 is CASSFGPEQFF. The CDR3 region has the DNA TGTGCCAGCAGTTTCGGCCCCGAGCAGTTCTTC.

The chain joins TRBV4-1 to TRBJ2-7; TRBD2 matches at 11 bases. The J segment lost 7 bases and the V segment lost 8 bases, leaving 13 bases of the junction unmatched. In germline, CDR1 is MGHRA, CDR2 YSYEKL. CDR3 length equals 15 residues. CDR3 sequence reads: CASLPGLGLAEEQYF. The CDR3 DNA sequence: TGCGCCAGCTTACCTGGGCTGGGACTAGCGGAAGAGCAGTACTTC.

The chain uses TRBV6-6 and TRBJ2-3; 11 bases line up with TRBD2. Germline loops: CDR1 MNHNY, CDR2 SVGAGI (reference sequence). The ends lost 6 bases at V and 3 bases at J; junction bases unmatched: 5. The length of the CDR3 is 15 residues. The chain's CDR3 is CASSFSGRETDTQYF. The CDR3 region has the DNA TGTGCCAGCAGCTTTAGCGGGAGGGAGACAGATACGCAGTATTTT.

The DNA of the CDR3 is TGTGCCAGCAGCTTAGCGTCGTTCCCCACAGATACGCAGTATTTT. Translated, it gives CASSLASFPTDTQYF. The rearrangement joins TRBV7-9 to TRBJ2-3; D unclear. The CDR3 totals 15 residues. V dropped 0 bases and J dropped 2 bases, with 9 bases sitting between them. CDR1 SEHNR and CDR2 FQNEAQ come from the germline V gene (reference sequence).

This chain joins TRBV19 and TRBJ2-1; D is undetermined. The V gene lost 10 bases and the J gene lost 3 bases, with 16 bases spanning the gap. Germline lookup yields CDR1 LNHDA and CDR2 SQIVND (reference sequence). This CDR3 has 14 amino acids. The CDR3 protein is CATSVGGIYNEQFF. The CDR3 DNA sequence: TGTGCCACCTCTGTTGGTGGGATCTACAATGAGCAGTTCTTC. Looking up the rest from reference TRBV19 and TRBJ2-1 gives the full variable domain: DGGITQSPKYLFRKEGQNVTLSCEQNLNHDAMYWYRQDPGQGLRLIYYSQIVNDFQKGDIAEGYSVSREKKESFPLTVTSAQKNPTAFYLCATSVGGIYNEQFFGPGTRLTVL.

The rearrangement joins TRBV27 to TRBJ1-5, with D unclear. The CDR3 is 12 residues long. Deletions cut 5 bases from V and 7 bases from J, with 9 bases between. Germline CDR1 and CDR2: MNHEY and SMNVEV (reference sequence). The CDR3 sequence is CASSPAGQPQHF. The CDR3 DNA follows: TGTGCCAGCAGTCCCGCGGGCCAGCCCCAGCATTTT.

This chain uses TRBV5-4 with TRBJ2-1, with 9 bases identical to TRBD2. The germline V gene encodes CDR1 SGHNT and CDR2 YYREEE (reference sequence). V was pared by 0 bases and J by 9 bases, with 7 bases of the junction left unmatched. This CDR3 is built from 15 residues. CDR3 nucleotide sequence: TGTGCCAGCAGCTTGGGCGGGAGGGCGGCCCGTGAGCAGTTCTTC. This codes for CASSLGGRAAREQFF. The full variable domain, with the rest looked up from reference TRBV5-4 and TRBJ2-1, is ETGVTQSPTHLIKTRGQQVTLRCSSQSGHNTVSWYQQALGQGPQFIFQYYREEENGRGNFPPRFSGLQFPNYSSELNVNALELDDSALYLCASSLGGRAAREQFFGPGTRLTVL.

The rearrangement uses TRBV18 and TRBJ2-7; TRBD1 agrees at 7 bases. J lost 2 bases, V lost 3 bases, and 4 bases had no gene match. The CDR3 is 14 residues long. The V gene's germline CDR1 is KGHSH and CDR2 LQKENI. The CDR3 reads CASSPGTDPYEQYF. The CDR3 DNA reads as TGTGCCAGCTCACCCGGGACAGACCCCTACGAGCAGTACTTC.

This rearrangement joins TRBV6-1 to TRBJ1-1; D is unresolved. Germline values: CDR1 MNHNS, CDR2 SASEGT. The CDR3 covers 15 residues. Trimming shortened V by 1 base and J by 0 bases, and 9 bases separated the two germline ends. Here the CDR3 DNA reads TGTGCCAGCAGTGAAGAACAGTGGCTGAACACTGAAGCTTTCTTT. Protein sequence: CASSEEQWLNTEAFF.